One and the same sample provided the 7 T cell receptor beta chains below, sequenced in a study of Ad26.COV2.S vaccination and SARS-CoV-2 variants. The treatment is: around 19 received Ad26.COV2.S at low or high dose, single or two shots; roughly five received placebo; per-sample allocation not given. Day 63 after the first injection of vaccine or placebo was the sampling time. Some clones are missing from TCRdb's copy, which holds only in-frame ones; the method was immunoSEQ multiplex PCR. The table shows roughly 350,000 clones, with around 86% occurring only once. The sequencing here drew on peripheral blood, taken in a trial of Ad26.COV2.S vaccine versus placebo. These receptors all come from a person between 18 and 59 years old who received the Ad26.COV2.S COVID-19 vaccine or a placebo.

The J gene is TRBJ1-2, the V gene TRBV4-3; D is possibly TRBD1 (5 bases). The V gene lost 2 bases and the J gene lost 7 bases, with 14 bases spanning the gap. The CDR3 is 14 residues long. Per germline, CDR1 LGHNA and CDR2 YSLEER. The CDR3 nucleotides read TGCGCCAGCAGCCAATTCGGGGGACGGGGTGGCTACACCTTC. It translates to CASSQFGGRGGYTF.

V is TRBV29-1 and J is TRBJ1-1; the D gene is possibly TRBD1 (6 bases). The germline V gene encodes CDR1 SQVTM and CDR2 ANQGSEA. V was trimmed by 3 bases and J by 8 bases, leaving 13 bases between them. This CDR3 is 12 amino acids long. The CDR3 bases are TGCAGCGTTGACAAACAGGGTTGGGAAGCTTTCTTT. This sequence encodes CSVDKQGWEAFF.

The gene calls are TRBV5-1 and TRBJ1-2; 7 nucleotides line up with TRBD1. The J segment lost 2 bases and the V segment lost 3 bases, leaving 4 bases of the junction unmatched. CDR3 length: 14 amino acids. Per the germline V gene, CDR1 is SGHRS and CDR2 is YFSETQ. CDR3 DNA sequence: TGCGCCAGCAGCTGGGGGGACAGAAACTATGGCTACACCTTC. This encodes CASSWGDRNYGYTF.

The chain recombines TRBV12-3 or TRBV12-4 with TRBJ1-5; D ambiguous. V shed 5 bases and J shed 0 bases, with 5 bases lying between them. The CDR3 is 13 amino acids. The CDR3 loop is CASSQASNQPQHF. The CDR3, as DNA: TGTGCCAGCAGTCAGGCTAGCAATCAGCCCCAGCATTTT.

V is TRBV14 and J is TRBJ2-2; no definite D call. The CDR3 is 15 amino acids. Germline V CDR1 and CDR2: SGHDN, FVKESK. V lost 0 bases to trimming and J lost 7 bases, with 12 bases between them. CDR3 bases: TGTGCCAGCAGCCAAGATAACGGGTTTGGCGGGGAGCTGTTTTTT. Translated, it gives CASSQDNGFGGELFF.

This chain joins TRBV7-8 and TRBJ2-7; TRBD2 matches at 8 bases. J lost 4 bases, V lost 0 bases, and 5 bases had no gene match. This CDR3 region has 15 residues. Germline CDR1 reads SGHVS; CDR2 reads FQNEAQ. In DNA form, the CDR3 reads TGTGCCAGCAGCTTAGCTAGGACTAGCAGTTACGAGCAGTACTTC. This codes for CASSLARTSSYEQYF. Drawing the rest from reference TRBV7-8 and TRBJ2-7, the complete variable domain is GAGVSQSPRYKVAKRGQDVALRCDPISGHVSLFWYQQALGQGPEFLTYFQNEAQLDKSGLPSDRFFAERPEGSVSTLKIQRTQQEDSAVYLCASSLARTSSYEQYFGPGTRLTVT.

This chain links TRBV30 with TRBJ1-4, with D possibly matching TRBD1 (6 bases). CDR3 size: 16 residues. Germline assignment: CDR1 GTSNPN and CDR2 SVGIG (reference sequence). The V end lost 3 bases, the J end lost 2 bases, and 16 bases lay between the germline ends. CDR3: CAWRRGYTGTNEKLFF. DNA of the CDR3: TGTGCCTGGAGGAGAGGCTACACAGGGACTAATGAAAAACTGTTTTTT.